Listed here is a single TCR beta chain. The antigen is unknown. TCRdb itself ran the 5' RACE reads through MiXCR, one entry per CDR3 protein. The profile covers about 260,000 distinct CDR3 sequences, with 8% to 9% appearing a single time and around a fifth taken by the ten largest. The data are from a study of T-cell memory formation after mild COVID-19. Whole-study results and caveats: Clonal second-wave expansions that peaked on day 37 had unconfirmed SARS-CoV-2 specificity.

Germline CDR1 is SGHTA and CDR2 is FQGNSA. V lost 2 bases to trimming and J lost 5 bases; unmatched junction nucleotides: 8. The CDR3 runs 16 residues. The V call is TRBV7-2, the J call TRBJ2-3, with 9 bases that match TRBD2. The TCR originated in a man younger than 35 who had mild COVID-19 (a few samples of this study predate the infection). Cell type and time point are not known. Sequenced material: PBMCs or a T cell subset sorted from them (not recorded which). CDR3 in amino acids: CASSLRRGGLKDTQYF. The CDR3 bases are TGTGCCAGCAGCTTACGGCGGGGGGGCCTCAAAGATACGCAGTATTTT.